This TCR beta chain was recovered during a study of OX40 agonist ivuxolimab in advanced cancers. Whole-study context: Ivuxolimab was administered intravenously to patients at 0.01 to 10 mg/kg every 2 weeks.

The germline V gene has CDR1 SGHNT and CDR2 YENEEA. V gave up 1 base and J gave up 3 bases; unmatched junction bases: 15. The CDR3 is 20 amino acids. Sequencing was performed with immunoSEQ multiplex PCR; in TCRdb, only in-frame clones are kept and a portion is missing. The sample lists 24,000 or so clones; more than 80% were seen once. Sequenced material: CD4+ or CD8+ T cells sorted from blood, taken in a trial of the OX40 agonist ivuxolimab. The receptor was isolated from an adult with an advanced solid tumor such as melanoma, head and neck, liver or kidney cancer. The chain couples TRBV11-3 to TRBJ2-1; 10 bases match TRBD2. The CDR3: CASSLGWQGVASGSYNEQFF. In DNA, the CDR3 is TGTGCCAGCAGCTTAGGGTGGCAGGGGGTGGCTAGCGGGAGCTACAATGAGCAGTTCTTC.